This T cell receptor beta chain was retrieved from a study of cytomegalovirus exposure and HLA in healthy donors. This PCR relied on a set of 60 Vbeta primers and 13 Jbeta primers. Sequencing used immunoSEQ multiplex PCR; TCRdb keeps in-frame clones, though not all of them. Seen here are fewer than 250,000 clones, about 81% observed once, and the top ten hold about 5%. The V segment lost 8 bases and the J segment 3 bases; nucleotides outside the gene matches: 8. CDR3 length: 14 residues. The germline V gene encodes CDR1 LNHDA and CDR2 SQIVND (reference sequence). The TCR originated in a man aged 25-40 years in good health and CMV-seropositive. Sequencing input: PBMCs. This chain uses TRBV19 with TRBJ1-1; TRBD1 aligns across 8 bases. CDR3 amino acids: CASLDRGLHTEAFF. The CDR3 DNA is TGTGCCAGTCTAGACAGGGGTCTCCACACTGAAGCTTTCTTT.